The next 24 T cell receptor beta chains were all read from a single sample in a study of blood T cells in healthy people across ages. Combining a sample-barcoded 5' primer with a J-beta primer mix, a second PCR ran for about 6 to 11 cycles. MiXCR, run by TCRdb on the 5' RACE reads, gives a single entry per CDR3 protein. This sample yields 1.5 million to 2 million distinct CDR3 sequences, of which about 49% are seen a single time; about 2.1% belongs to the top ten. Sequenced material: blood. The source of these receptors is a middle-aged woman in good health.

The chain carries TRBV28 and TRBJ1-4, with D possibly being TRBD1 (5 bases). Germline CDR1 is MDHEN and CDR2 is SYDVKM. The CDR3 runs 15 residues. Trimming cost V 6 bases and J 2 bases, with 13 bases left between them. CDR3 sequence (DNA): TGTGCCAGCAGGACCTCGACAGCTACTAATGAAAAACTGTTTTTT. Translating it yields CASRTSTATNEKLFF.

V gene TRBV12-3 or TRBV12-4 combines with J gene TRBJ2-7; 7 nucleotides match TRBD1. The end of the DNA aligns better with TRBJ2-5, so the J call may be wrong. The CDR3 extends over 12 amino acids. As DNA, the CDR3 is TGTGCCAGCACCCCGGACAGGGAGACCCAGTACTTC. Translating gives CASTPDRETQYF.

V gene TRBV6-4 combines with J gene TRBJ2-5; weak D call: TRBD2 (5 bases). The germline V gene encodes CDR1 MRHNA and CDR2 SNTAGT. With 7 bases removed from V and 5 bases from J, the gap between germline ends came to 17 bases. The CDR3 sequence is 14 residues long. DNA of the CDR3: TGTGCCAGCACGTCGCGGGCCCTTGGGGAGACCCAGTACTTC. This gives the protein CASTSRALGETQYF.

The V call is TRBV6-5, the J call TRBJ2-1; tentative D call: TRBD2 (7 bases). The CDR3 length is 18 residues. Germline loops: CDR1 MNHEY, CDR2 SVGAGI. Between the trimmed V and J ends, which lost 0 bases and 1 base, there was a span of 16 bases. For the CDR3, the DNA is TGTGCCAGCAGTTACTCTGACCGGGCGGGGGCTTCCTACAATGAGCAGTTCTTC. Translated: CASSYSDRAGASYNEQFF.

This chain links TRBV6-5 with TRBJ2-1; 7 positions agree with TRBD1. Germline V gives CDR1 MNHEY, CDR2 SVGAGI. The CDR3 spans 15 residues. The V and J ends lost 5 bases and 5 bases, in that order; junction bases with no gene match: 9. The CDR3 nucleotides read TGTGCCAGCAGTCACTGGACAGGAGAGAACAATGAGCAGTTCTTC. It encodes CASSHWTGENNEQFF.

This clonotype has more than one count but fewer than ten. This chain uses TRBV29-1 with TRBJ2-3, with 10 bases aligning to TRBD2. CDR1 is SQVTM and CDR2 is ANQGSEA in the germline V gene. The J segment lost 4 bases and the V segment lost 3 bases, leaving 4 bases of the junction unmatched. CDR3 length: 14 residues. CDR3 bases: TGCAGCGTTGATGCTAGCGGGGGAGCAGATACGCAGTATTTT. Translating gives CSVDASGGADTQYF.

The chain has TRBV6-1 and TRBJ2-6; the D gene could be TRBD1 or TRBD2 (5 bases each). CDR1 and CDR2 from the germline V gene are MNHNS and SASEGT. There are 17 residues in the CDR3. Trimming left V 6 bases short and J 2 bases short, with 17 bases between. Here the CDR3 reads CASSEGLGQAGANVLTF. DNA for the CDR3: TGTGCCAGCAGCGAGGGGCTGGGTCAGGCTGGGGCCAACGTCCTGACTTTC.

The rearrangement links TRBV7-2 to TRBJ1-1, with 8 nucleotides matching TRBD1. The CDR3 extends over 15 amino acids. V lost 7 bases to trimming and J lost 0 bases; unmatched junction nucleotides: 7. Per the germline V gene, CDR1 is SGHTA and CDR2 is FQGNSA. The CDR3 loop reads CASKKVTGVNTEAFF. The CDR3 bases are TGTGCCAGCAAGAAAGTGACAGGGGTGAACACTGAAGCTTTCTTT.

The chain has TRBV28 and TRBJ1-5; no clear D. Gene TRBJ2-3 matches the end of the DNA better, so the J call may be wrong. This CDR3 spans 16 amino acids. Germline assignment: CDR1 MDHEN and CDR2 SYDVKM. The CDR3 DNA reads TGTGCCAGCAGTTTCTCCCCCGGATTCACTGGTCAGCCCCAGTATTTT. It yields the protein CASSFSPGFTGQPQYF.

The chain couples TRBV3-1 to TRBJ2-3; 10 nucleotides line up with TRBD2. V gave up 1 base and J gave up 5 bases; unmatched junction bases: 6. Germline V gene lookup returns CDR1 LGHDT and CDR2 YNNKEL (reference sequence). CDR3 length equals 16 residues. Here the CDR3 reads CASSQASGGTGDTQYF. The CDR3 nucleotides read TGTGCCAGCAGCCAAGCTAGCGGGGGCACCGGAGATACGCAGTATTTT.

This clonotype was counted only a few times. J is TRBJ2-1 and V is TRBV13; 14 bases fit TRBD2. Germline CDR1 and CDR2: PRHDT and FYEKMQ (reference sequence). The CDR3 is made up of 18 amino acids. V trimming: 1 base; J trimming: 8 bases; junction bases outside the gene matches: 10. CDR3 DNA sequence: TGTGCCAGCAGCTTAGAGGATTCGACTAGCGGGGGGGCCTATGAGCAGTTCTTC. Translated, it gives CASSLEDSTSGGAYEQFF.

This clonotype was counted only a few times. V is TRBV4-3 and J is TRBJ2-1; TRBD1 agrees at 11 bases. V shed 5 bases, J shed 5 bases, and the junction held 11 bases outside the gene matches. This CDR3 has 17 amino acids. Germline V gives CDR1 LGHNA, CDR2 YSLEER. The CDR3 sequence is CASSSTGTGGFDNEQFF. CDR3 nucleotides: TGCGCCAGCAGCTCAACCGGGACAGGGGGATTCGACAATGAGCAGTTCTTC.

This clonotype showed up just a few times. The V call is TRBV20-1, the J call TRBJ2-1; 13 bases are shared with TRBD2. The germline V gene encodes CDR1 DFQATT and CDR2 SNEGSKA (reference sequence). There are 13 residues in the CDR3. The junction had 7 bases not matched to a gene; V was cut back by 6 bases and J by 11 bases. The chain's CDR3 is CSARTSGGLKQFF. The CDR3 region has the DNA TGCAGTGCCCGGACTAGCGGGGGCCTAAAGCAGTTCTTC.

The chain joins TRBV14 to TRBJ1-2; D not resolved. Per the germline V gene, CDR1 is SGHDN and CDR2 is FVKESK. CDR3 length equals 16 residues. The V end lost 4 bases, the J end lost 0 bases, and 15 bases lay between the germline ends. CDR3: CASSRLIRPSNYGYTF. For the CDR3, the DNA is TGTGCCAGCAGCCGGCTCATCCGACCCTCTAACTATGGCTACACCTTC.

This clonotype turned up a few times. The CDR3 here is CASSRSGEDYNEQFF. CDR3 bases: TGTGCCAGCAGTAGAAGCGGGGAAGATTACAATGAGCAGTTCTTC. The chain employs TRBV6-1 and TRBJ2-1; 7 positions match TRBD2. Unmatched junction bases numbered 8, after V lost 5 bases and J lost 4 bases. This CDR3 contains 15 residues. Germline loops: CDR1 MNHNS, CDR2 SASEGT.

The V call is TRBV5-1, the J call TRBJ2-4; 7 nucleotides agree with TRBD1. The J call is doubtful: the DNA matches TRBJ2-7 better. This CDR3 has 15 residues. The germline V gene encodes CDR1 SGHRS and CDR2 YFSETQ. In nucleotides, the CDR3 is TGCGCCAGCAGATCCCGACAGGGAGATTTCGACGAGCAGTACTTC. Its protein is CASRSRQGDFDEQYF.

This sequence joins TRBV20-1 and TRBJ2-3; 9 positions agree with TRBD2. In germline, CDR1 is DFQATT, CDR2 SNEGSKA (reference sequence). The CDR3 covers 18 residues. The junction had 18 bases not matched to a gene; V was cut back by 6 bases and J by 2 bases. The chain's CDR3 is CSARKLSGGILNTDTQYF. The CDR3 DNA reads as TGCAGTGCCAGAAAGCTTAGCGGGGGAATATTAAACACAGATACGCAGTATTTT.

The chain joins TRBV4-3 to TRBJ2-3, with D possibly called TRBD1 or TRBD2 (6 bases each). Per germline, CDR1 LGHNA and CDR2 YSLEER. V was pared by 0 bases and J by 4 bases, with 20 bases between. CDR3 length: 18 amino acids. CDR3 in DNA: TGCGCCAGCAGCCAAGAAAGAAGGGGGGCGCTGGGTCCAGATACGCAGTATTTT. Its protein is CASSQERRGALGPDTQYF.

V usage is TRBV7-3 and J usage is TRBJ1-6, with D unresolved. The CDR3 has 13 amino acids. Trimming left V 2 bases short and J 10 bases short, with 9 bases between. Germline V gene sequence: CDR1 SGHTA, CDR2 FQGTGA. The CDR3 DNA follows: TGTGCCAGCAGCTTATCTCGGGGATCACCCCTCCACTTT. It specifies CASSLSRGSPLHF.

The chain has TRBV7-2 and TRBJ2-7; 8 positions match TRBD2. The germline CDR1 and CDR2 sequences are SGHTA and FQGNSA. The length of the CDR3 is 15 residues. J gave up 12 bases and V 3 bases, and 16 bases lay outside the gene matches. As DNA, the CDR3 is TGTGCCAGCAGCTTGGTCGGGGGGGCGGTAGAGACCCGGTACTTC. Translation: CASSLVGGAVETRYF.

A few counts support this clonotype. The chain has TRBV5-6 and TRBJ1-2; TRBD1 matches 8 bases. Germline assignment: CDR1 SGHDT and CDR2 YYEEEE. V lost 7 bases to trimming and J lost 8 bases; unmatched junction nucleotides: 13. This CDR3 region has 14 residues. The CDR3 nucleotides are TGTGCCAGCGACACGCAGGGGGCAGTTGAAGGCTACACCTTC. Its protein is CASDTQGAVEGYTF.

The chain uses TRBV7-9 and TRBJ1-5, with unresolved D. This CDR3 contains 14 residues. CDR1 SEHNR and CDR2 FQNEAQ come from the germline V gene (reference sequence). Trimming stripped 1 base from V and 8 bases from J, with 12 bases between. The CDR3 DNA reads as TGTGCCAGCAGCTTAGACGGGTTCGTCAAGCCCCAGCATTTT. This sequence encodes CASSLDGFVKPQHF.

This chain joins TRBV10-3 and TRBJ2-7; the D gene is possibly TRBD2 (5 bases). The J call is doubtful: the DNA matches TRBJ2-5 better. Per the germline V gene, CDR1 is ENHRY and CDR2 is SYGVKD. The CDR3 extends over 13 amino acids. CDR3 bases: TGTGCCATCAGTGGCTCGGGGAGAGGGACCCAGTACTTC. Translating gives CAISGSGRGTQYF.

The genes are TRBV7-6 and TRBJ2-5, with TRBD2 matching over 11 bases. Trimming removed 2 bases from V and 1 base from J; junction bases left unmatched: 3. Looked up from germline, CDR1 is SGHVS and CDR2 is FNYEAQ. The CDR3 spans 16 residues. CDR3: CASSLIAGGIQETQYF. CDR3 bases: TGTGCCAGCAGCTTAATAGCGGGGGGGATCCAAGAGACCCAGTACTTC.